Each of the 10 T cell receptor beta chains below was sequenced from the same sample in a study of shared clonotypes between healthy human individuals. Naive CD8 isolation took CD45RO-negative cells positively selected for CCR7 and excluded terminally differentiated effector memory CD45RA+ cells. This table comes from immunoSEQ multiplex PCR, and its TCRdb copy is limited to in-frame clones, with some not included. Of around 1.9 million clones listed, 85% to 95% are singletons. The sequenced sample was naive CD8+ T cells from PBMCs. The receptor set was obtained from a man aged 18 to 30 in good health. Some clones in this sample may be carry-over from other donors' samples.

The chain employs TRBV6-5 and TRBJ2-7; 10 bases map to TRBD2. This CDR3 contains 15 residues. Germline-derived CDR1 and CDR2 are MNHEY and SVGAGI. J gave up 4 bases and V 4 bases, and 7 bases lay outside the gene matches. The CDR3 nucleotides are TGTGCCAGCAGTTCGAGGACTAGCGGCGGTTACGAGCAGTACTTC. As protein: CASSSRTSGGYEQYF.

V is TRBV10-3 and J is TRBJ1-1, with D perhaps matching TRBD1 (6 bases). Trimming removed 9 bases at V and 1 base at J, with 6 bases between. This CDR3 contains 11 residues. Germline V CDR1 and CDR2: ENHRY, SYGVKD. The CDR3 here is CAMGQNTEAFF. In DNA, the CDR3 is TGTGCCATGGGACAGAACACTGAAGCTTTCTTT.

In regard to this clone: Being one base from a much bigger clone, this may be a read error. The same CDR3 also results from other DNA sequences found in this sample. The genes are TRBV13 and TRBJ1-5; D uncertain. The ends were cut back, 0 bases at V and 3 bases at J, with 0 bases in the middle. Germline V gene sequence: CDR1 PRHDT, CDR2 FYEKMQ (reference sequence). This CDR3 has 12 residues. The CDR3 reads CASSLGNQPQHF. The CDR3, as DNA: TGTGCCAGCAGCTTAGGCAATCAGCCCCAGCATTTT.

J is TRBJ2-3 and V is TRBV10-3; D is perhaps TRBD1 (6 bases). Germline assignment: CDR1 ENHRY and CDR2 SYGVKD. Deletions cut 4 bases from V and 0 bases from J, with 11 bases between. The CDR3 has 15 residues. The DNA for the CDR3 is TGTGCCATCAGTGGCAACAGGGACAGCACAGATACGCAGTATTTT. Translating gives CAISGNRDSTDTQYF.

The chain combines TRBV7-9 with TRBJ2-7, with 14 nucleotides matching TRBD2. The CDR3 runs to 17 residues. Germline CDR1 SEHNR, CDR2 FQNEAQ (reference sequence). J gave up 0 bases and V 5 bases, and 6 bases lay outside the gene matches. The CDR3 here is CASSQTSGRGSSYEQYF. CDR3 DNA sequence: TGTGCCAGCAGCCAGACTAGCGGGAGGGGGAGCTCCTACGAGCAGTACTTC.

The V and J genes are TRBV29-1 and TRBJ1-2; the D is unclear. Trimming removed 1 base at V and 4 bases at J, with 16 bases between. There are 15 residues in the CDR3. Germline CDR1 SQVTM, CDR2 ANQGSEA. Written as DNA, the CDR3 is TGCAGCGTTGAAGGGTTGGGTCTTATCTCCTATGGCTACACCTTC. Translating gives CSVEGLGLISYGYTF.

Details on this clone: The germline gene is not matched at one end of the junction; a read error may be the cause. In DNA form, the CDR3 reads TGTGCCACCGGTGCGGGACCTCGCGGGAACTTC. Translation: CATGAGPRGNF. The chain recombines TRBV28 with TRBJ2-7; tentatively, D is TRBD2 (6 bases). This CDR3 region has 11 residues. Germline CDR1 MDHEN, CDR2 SYDVKM.

In nucleotides, the CDR3 is TGCGCCAGCAGCTGGTGGGGCGCTAATCACACCTTC. Amino acids: CASSWWGANHTF. The chain joins TRBV5-1 to TRBJ1-2, with D possibly TRBD1 on 5 matching bases. V shed 3 bases and J shed 12 bases, with 15 bases lying between them. There are 12 residues in the CDR3. The V gene's germline CDR1 is SGHRS and CDR2 YFSETQ.

The chain links TRBV7-3 to TRBJ2-6; perhaps TRBD2 as D (6 bases). Trimming left V 4 bases short and J 1 base short, with 8 bases between. Germline V gives CDR1 SGHTA, CDR2 FQGTGA. The length of the CDR3 is 15 residues. The DNA of the CDR3 is TGTGCCAGCAGCTCCGGAGGGTCTGGGGCCAACGTCCTGACTTTC. It is translated as CASSSGGSGANVLTF.

The V and J genes are TRBV5-1 and TRBJ1-2; 8 bases line up with TRBD1. V shed 3 bases and J 7 bases; nucleotides not matched to a gene: 14. Germline assignment: CDR1 SGHRS and CDR2 YFSETQ. The CDR3 spans 16 residues. CDR3 protein: CASSSSFLTGAGGYTF. The CDR3 coding sequence is TGCGCCAGCAGCTCGTCCTTCTTGACAGGGGCCGGTGGCTACACCTTC.